This T cell receptor beta chain was recovered during a study of blood T cell repertoires in COVID-19. The junction had 8 bases not matched to a gene; V was cut back by 1 base and J by 3 bases. There are 17 residues in the CDR3. Germline CDR1 and CDR2: LGHDT and YNNKEL (reference sequence). Assay: immunoSEQ multiplex PCR; the TCRdb copy retains only in-frame clones and omits some. The sample consists of about 220,000 clones, approximately 90% of them appearing once. The sequence was collected from a woman under 40 who had recovered from COVID-19. This chain connects TRBV3-1 (or the pseudogene TRBV3-2) to TRBJ2-2; TRBD1 matches 7 bases. What was sequenced was PBMCs or T cells enriched from blood (not recorded which). This CDR3 reads CASSQGRDSRYTGELFF. CDR3 nucleotides: TGTGCCAGCAGCCAAGGACGGGACAGCCGTTACACCGGGGAGCTGTTTTTT.